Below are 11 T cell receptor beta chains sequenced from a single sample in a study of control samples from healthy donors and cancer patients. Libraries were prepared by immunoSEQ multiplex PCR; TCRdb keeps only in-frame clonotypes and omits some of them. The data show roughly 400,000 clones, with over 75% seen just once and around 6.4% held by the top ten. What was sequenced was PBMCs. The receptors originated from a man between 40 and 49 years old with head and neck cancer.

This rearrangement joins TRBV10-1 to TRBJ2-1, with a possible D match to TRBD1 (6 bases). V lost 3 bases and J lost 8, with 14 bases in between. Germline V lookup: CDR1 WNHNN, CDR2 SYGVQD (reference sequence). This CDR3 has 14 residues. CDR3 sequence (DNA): TGCGCCAGCAGTGACCGGGGCAGGGGCGATGAGCAGTTCTTC. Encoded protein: CASSDRGRGDEQFF.

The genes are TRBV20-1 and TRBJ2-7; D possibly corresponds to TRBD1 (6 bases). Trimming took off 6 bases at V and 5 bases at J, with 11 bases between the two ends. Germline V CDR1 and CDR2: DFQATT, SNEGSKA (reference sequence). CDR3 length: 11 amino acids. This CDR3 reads CSARQVNEQYF. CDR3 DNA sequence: TGCAGTGCCAGACAGGTCAACGAGCAGTACTTC.

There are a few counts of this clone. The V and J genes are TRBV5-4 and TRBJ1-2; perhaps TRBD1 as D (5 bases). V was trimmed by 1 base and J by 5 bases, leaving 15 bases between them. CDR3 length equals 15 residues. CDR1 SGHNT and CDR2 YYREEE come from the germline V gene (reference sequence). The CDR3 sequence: CASSLLDLKGYGYTF. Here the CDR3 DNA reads TGTGCCAGCAGCTTGTTGGACCTCAAGGGGTATGGCTACACCTTC.

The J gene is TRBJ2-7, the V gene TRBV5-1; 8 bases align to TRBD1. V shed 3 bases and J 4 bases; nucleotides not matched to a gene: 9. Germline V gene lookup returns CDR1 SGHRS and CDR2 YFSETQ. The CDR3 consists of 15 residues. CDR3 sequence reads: CASSSQTGAIYEQYF. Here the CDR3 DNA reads TGCGCCAGCAGCTCCCAGACAGGGGCGATATACGAGCAGTACTTC. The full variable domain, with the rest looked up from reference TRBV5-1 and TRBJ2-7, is KAGVTQTPRYLIKTRGQQVTLSCSPISGHRSVSWYQQTPGQGLQFLFEYFSETQRNKGNFPGRFSGRQFSNSRSEMNVSTLELGDSALYLCASSSQTGAIYEQYFGPGTRLTVT.

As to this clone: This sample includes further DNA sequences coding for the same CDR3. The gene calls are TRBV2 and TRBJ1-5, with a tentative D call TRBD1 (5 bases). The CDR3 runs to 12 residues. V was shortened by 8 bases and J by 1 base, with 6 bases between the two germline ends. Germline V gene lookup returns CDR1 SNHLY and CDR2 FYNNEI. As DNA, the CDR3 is TGTGCCAGCCGGGACAGCAATCAGCCCCAGCATTTT. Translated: CASRDSNQPQHF.

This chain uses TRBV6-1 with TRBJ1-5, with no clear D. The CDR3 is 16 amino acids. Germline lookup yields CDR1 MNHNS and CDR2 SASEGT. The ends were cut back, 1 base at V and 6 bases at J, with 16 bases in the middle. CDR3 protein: CASSEVPHEVRQPQHF. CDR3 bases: TGTGCCAGCAGTGAAGTACCCCACGAAGTGCGTCAGCCCCAGCATTTT.

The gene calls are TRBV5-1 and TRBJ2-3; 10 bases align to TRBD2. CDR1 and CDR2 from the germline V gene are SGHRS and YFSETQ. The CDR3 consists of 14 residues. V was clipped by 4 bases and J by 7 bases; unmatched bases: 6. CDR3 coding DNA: TGCGCCAGCAGCGTTAGCGGGGGGTCGAATACGCAGTATTTT. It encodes CASSVSGGSNTQYF.

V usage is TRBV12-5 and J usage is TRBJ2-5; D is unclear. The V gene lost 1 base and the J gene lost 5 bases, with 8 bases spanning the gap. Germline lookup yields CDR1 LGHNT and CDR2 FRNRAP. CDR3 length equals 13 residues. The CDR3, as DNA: TGTGCTAGTGGTTTGGGGGCTGGGGAGACCCAGTACTTC. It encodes CASGLGAGETQYF.

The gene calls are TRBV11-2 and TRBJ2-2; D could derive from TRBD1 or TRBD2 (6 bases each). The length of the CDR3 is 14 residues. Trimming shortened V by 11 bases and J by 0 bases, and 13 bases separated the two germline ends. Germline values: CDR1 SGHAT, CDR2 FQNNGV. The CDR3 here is CAARGETNTGELFF. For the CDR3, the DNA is TGTGCCGCTAGGGGGGAGACGAACACCGGGGAGCTGTTTTTT.

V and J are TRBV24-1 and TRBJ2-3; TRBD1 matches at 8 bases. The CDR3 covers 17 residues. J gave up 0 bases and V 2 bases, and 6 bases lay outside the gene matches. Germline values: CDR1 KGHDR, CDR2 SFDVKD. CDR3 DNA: TGTGCCACCAGTGATTGGGGACAGGTCGGAAGCACAGATACGCAGTATTTT. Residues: CATSDWGQVGSTDTQYF.

The CDR3 DNA is TGTGCCAGCTCACCACAAATCGACAGTTTCACTGAAGCTTTCTTT. Protein sequence: CASSPQIDSFTEAFF. This chain uses TRBV18 with TRBJ1-1, with D possibly being TRBD1 (5 bases). The CDR3 sequence is 15 residues long. CDR1 is KGHSH, CDR2 LQKENI, per germline. The V gene lost 1 base and the J gene lost 4 bases, with 13 bases spanning the gap.